Listed below are T cell receptor beta chains from one sample, sequenced in a study of T-cell reconstitution after alpha-beta-depleted transplantation in children. MiXCR, applied by TCRdb to the PCR reads, yields one record per CDR3 protein. In the table there are 780,000 or so distinct CDR3 sequences, approximately 15% of which are singletons. The source material was PBMCs, mostly from graft donor cells, sampled 360 days after TCRalphabeta/CD19-depleted stem cell transplant. Receptor source: a male patient between 10 and 17 years old who had a stem cell transplant for acute lymphoblastic leukemia, so the T cells may come from the graft donor. The CDR3 runs from the conserved cysteine through the conserved F or W. The D gene is left open where the match is weak. Clone size is shown for a subset of rows, as once, few, many or a class of expanded clone.

>TRBV30|few|TRBJ2-3|-
TGTGCCTGGAGTGTACGAAGACTCATAATATATTTT
CAWSVRRLIIYF
>TRBV4-1|few|TRBJ2-7|-
TGCGCCAGCAGCCAATTGTACTGGACCTGGTCCTACGAGCAGTACTTC
CASSQLYWTWSYEQYF
>TRBV15|-|TRBJ2-7|-
TGTGCCACCAGCAGACCTTCGGGACTCTGGTACGAGCAGTACTTC
CATSRPSGLWYEQYF
>TRBV5-1|-|TRBJ1-4|-
TGCGCCAGCAGCCGCCGGTGGGGCAGGAATGAAAAACTGTTTTTT
CASSRRWGRNEKLFF
>TRBV18|-|TRBJ2-4|TRBD2
TGTGCCAGCTCACCGGCGGGAGGGCCGGTCGACATTCAGTACTTC
CASSPAGGPVDIQYF
>TRBV7-9|few|TRBJ2-6|TRBD1
TGTGCCAGCAGGCCGGGACAGGGGAAGTCCGGGGCCAACGTCCTGACTTTC
CASRPGQGKSGANVLTF
>TRBV24-1|-|TRBJ1-5|-
TGTGCCACCAGTAGGGGTTGGGGGATGCCCCAGCATTTT
CATSRGWGMPQHF
>TRBV5-1|-|TRBJ2-7|TRBD2
TGCGCCAGCAGCCAGGAGGCTAGCGGGAGTGTTTACGAGCAGTACTTC
CASSQEASGSVYEQYF
>TRBV7-9|-|TRBJ2-3|TRBD2
TGTGCCAGCAGCTTAAACCCTACACGGCGGGAGTCTGATACGCAGTATTTT
CASSLNPTRRESDTQYF
>TRBV24-1|few|TRBJ2-3|TRBD2
TGTGCCACCAAGAGACTAGCGGGAGCATCAGATACGCAGTATTTT
CATKRLAGASDTQYF
>TRBV20-1|-|TRBJ2-3|-
TGCAGTGCCTGGAAACCTGATACGCAGTATTTT
CSAWKPDTQYF
>TRBV3-1|few|TRBJ2-1|TRBD2
TGTGCCAGCAGCCAACTAGCGGGAGGTGGATACAATGAGCAGTTCTTC
CASSQLAGGGYNEQFF
>TRBV5-1|few|TRBJ2-7|TRBD2
TGCGCCAGCAGCTTGGAACTAGCGGGATCCTTGAGCGAGCAGTACTTC
CASSLELAGSLSEQYF
>TRBV7-9|-|TRBJ1-4|-
TGTGCCAGCAGCTTAGCAATAGGGCCCCTTGAGGAAAAACTGTTTTTT
CASSLAIGPLEEKLFF
>TRBV12-3/TRBV12-4|-|TRBJ1-2|TRBD1
TGTGCCAGCAGTCCGAGTCCGACAGGGTCAAATTTCTATGGCTACACCTTC
CASSPSPTGSNFYGYTF
>TRBV4-1|many|TRBJ2-7|-
TGCGCCAGCAGCCAGGGCGGCCCCAAAGAGGAGCAGTACTTC
CASSQGGPKEEQYF
>TRBV15|few|TRBJ2-7|-
TGTGCCACCAGCCCCCGGGCAGGGGGGGTTTCCTACGAGCAGTACTTC
CATSPRAGGVSYEQYF
>TRBV25-1|-|TRBJ1-4|-
TGTGCCAGCAGTGATTCCTGGTTATATGAAAAACTGTTTTTT
CASSDSWLYEKLFF
>TRBV2|many|TRBJ2-1|TRBD2
TGTGCCAGCAGGCTCGGACTAGCGGGGAATGAGCAGTTCTTC
CASRLGLAGNEQFF
>TRBV9|many|TRBJ1-2|-
TGTGCCAGCAGCACCTGGGCAGGGGATGGCTACACCTTC
CASSTWAGDGYTF
>TRBV29-1|-|TRBJ2-1|TRBD1
TGCAGCGTTGATTTTACAGGGACAGGCAATGAGCAGTTCTTC
CSVDFTGTGNEQFF
>TRBV12-3/TRBV12-4|few|TRBJ2-1|TRBD1
TGTGCCAGCAGTTTTACAGGGGTTGGTGAGCAGTTCTTC
CASSFTGVGEQFF
>TRBV10-2|few|TRBJ1-1|TRBD1
TGCGCCAGCACCTTTAAGGCAGGGGGCGGCACTGAAGCTTTCTTT
CASTFKAGGGTEAFF
>TRBV6-1|-|TRBJ1-1|-
TGTGCCAGCAGTGACCACAACCAGGGGATTTGGAACACTGAAGCTTTCTTT
CASSDHNQGIWNTEAFF